Following are 2 T cell receptor beta chains from one sample sequenced in a study of blood T cells in healthy people across ages. Together with a sample-barcoded 5' primer, a J-beta primer mix was included in a second PCR lasting about 7 to 12 cycles. TCRdb recomputed calls from the 5' RACE reads with MiXCR, one row per CDR3 protein. The sample lists 650,000 or so distinct CDR3 sequences; more than 45% were seen once. Material: blood. These receptors all stem from a woman older than 75 in good health.

V gene TRBV28 combines with J gene TRBJ2-5, with TRBD2 identical over 12 bases. The J segment lost 5 bases and the V segment lost 4 bases, leaving 5 bases of the junction unmatched. This CDR3 is built from 15 residues. In germline, CDR1 is MDHEN, CDR2 SYDVKM. Here the CDR3 DNA reads TGTGCCAGCAGTTCCCTAGCGGGGGGGATGGAGACCCAGTACTTC. Amino acids: CASSSLAGGMETQYF. Supplemented by reference TRBV28 and TRBJ2-5, the full variable domain reads DVKVTQSSRYLVKRTGEKVFLECVQDMDHENMFWYRQDPGLGLRLIYFSYDVKMKEKGDIPEGYSVSREKKERFSLILESASTNQTSMYLCASSSLAGGMETQYFGPGTRLLVL.

The rearrangement joins TRBV29-1 to TRBJ2-3; D is tentatively TRBD1 or TRBD2 (5 bases each). The V end lost 2 bases, the J end lost 2 bases, and 11 bases lay between the germline ends. Germline loops: CDR1 SQVTM, CDR2 ANQGSEA. This CDR3 is 14 amino acids long. The CDR3 protein is CSVERGGHTDTQYF. The DNA of the CDR3 is TGCAGCGTTGAACGGGGCGGACACACAGATACGCAGTATTTT.